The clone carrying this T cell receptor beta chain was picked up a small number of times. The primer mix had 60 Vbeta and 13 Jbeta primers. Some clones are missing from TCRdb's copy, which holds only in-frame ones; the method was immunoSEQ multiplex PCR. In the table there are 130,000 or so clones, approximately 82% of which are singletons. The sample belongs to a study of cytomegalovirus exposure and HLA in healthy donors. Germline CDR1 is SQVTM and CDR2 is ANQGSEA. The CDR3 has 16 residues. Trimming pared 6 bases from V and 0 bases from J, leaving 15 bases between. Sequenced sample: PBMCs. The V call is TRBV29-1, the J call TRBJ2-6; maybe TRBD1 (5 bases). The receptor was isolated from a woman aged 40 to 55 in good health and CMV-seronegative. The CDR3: CSVFGAGSSGANVLTF. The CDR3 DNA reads TGCAGCGTCTTTGGGGCAGGCTCCTCTGGGGCCAACGTCCTGACTTTC.